One TCR beta chain is described in this entry. The data stem from a study of blood T cell repertoires in COVID-19. Across the whole study: The samples span acute and convalescent COVID-19 from the United States, Italy and Spain. T cells, B-cell-depleted T cells, or PBMCs provided the cDNA or gDNA that served as material.

As originally analysed: For nucleated cells, counts were estimated from reference gene primer amplification. Some clones are missing from TCRdb's copy, which holds only in-frame ones; the method was immunoSEQ multiplex PCR. From that table come the V and J calls and clone size; the DNA was used to work out D and trimming. The sample consists of 180,000 or so clones, roughly 86% of them appearing once. This CDR3 has 15 amino acids. Germline values: CDR1 SGHNT, CDR2 YYREEE (reference sequence). The ends lost 4 bases at V and 4 bases at J; junction bases unmatched: 8. The sample consisted of peripheral blood. The V call is TRBV5-4, the J call TRBJ2-3; TRBD2 matches at 8 bases. The TCR sequence derives from a man in his 70s with acute or convalescent COVID-19. The CDR3 reads CASSRGGVSPDTQYF. In DNA form, the CDR3 reads TGTGCCAGCAGCCGGGGGGGGGTTAGCCCAGATACGCAGTATTTT.